This is a list of T cell receptor beta chains from one sample in a study of T cells in Graves' hyperthyroidism and ophthalmopathy. One entry per CDR3 protein results from TCRdb running MiXCR on the multiplex PCR reads. The table lists about 300,000 distinct CDR3 sequences, roughly 19% of them singletons, with about two fifths in the top ten. The sample taken for sequencing was blood. All receptors derive from a man between 50 and 59 years old with Graves' ophthalmopathy. Each CDR3 is given with its conserved first and last residue. D genes are given only for firm matches. Clone size is not always given. Where it is, it says once, few, many or a class for expanded clones.

cdr3_nt	cdr3_aa	v_call	clone_size	j_call	d_call
TGTGCCAGCAGTTTGGAGCGGAGATACAACGAGCAGTACTTC	CASSLERRYNEQYF	TRBV12-3/TRBV12-4	NA	TRBJ2-7	NA
TGCAGTGCTAGAGCGGGGGGCGAAGCTTTCTTT	CSARAGGEAFF	TRBV20-1	many	TRBJ1-1	NA
TGTGCCAGCAGCTTAGGGCAGGGGGCCTCGAACACTGAAGCTTTCTTT	CASSLGQGASNTEAFF	TRBV7-6	NA	TRBJ1-1	TRBD1
TGTGCCAGCAGCCCCCATTTTAATGAAAAACTGTTTTTT	CASSPHFNEKLFF	TRBV9	many	TRBJ1-4	NA
TGTGCCAGCAGGGATTCGGGTGAAAAACTGTTTTTT	CASRDSGEKLFF	TRBV6-1	NA	TRBJ1-4	NA
TGCAGTGCTAAGACGGACGGCACTGAAGCTTTCTTT	CSAKTDGTEAFF	TRBV20-1	NA	TRBJ1-1	NA
TGTGCTAGTGGTAACCCCCCGGGGGAAGCTTTCTTT	CASGNPPGEAFF	TRBV12-5	NA	TRBJ1-1	NA
TGTGCCAGCAGAACCGGGACTAGCGGGACCGAGCAGTACTTC	CASRTGTSGTEQYF	TRBV3-1	many	TRBJ2-7	TRBD2
TGTGCCAGCAGTTTGGGCGGATCTAACTATGGCTACACCTTC	CASSLGGSNYGYTF	TRBV12-3/TRBV12-4	NA	TRBJ1-2	NA
TGTGCCAGCAGGCCCGGGGGGGCGGGACGTAATAATTCACCCCTCCACTTT	CASRPGGAGRNNSPLHF	TRBV27	NA	TRBJ1-6	NA
TGCGCCAGCAGCCCGGGCACCCTAGCGGGATTCTACAATGAGCAGTTCTTC	CASSPGTLAGFYNEQFF	TRBV4-1	few	TRBJ2-1	TRBD2
TGTGCCAGCAGCCACCCAGGGCTGGGGAATGGCTACACCTTC	CASSHPGLGNGYTF	TRBV14	few	TRBJ1-2	NA
TGCAGTGCTAGGGGACAGTCTAACTATGGCTACACCTTC	CSARGQSNYGYTF	TRBV20-1	NA	TRBJ1-2	TRBD1
TGTGCCAGCAGCTTAAATGCGGGGGCGCGCTACAATGAGCAGTTCTTC	CASSLNAGARYNEQFF	TRBV7-3	NA	TRBJ2-1	NA
TGTGCCAGCAGCTTAGAAACCCACACTGAAGCTTTCTTT	CASSLETHTEAFF	TRBV7-3	few	TRBJ1-1	NA
TGCAGTGCTAGAGGGGCTGGGGATCAGCCCCAGCATTTT	CSARGAGDQPQHF	TRBV20-1	few	TRBJ1-5	NA
TGTGCCAGCAGTTCAAAGGGTGAAGCTTTCTTT	CASSSKGEAFF	TRBV6-9	NA	TRBJ1-1	NA
TGTGCCAGTAGTATAACCCCGACAGGGTGGTTAAATGAGCAGTTCTTC	CASSITPTGWLNEQFF	TRBV19	NA	TRBJ2-1	TRBD1
TGTGCCAGCAGCTTGGCCGATTGGACAGGGGGGGACTATGGCTACACCTTC	CASSLADWTGGDYGYTF	TRBV5-4	NA	TRBJ1-2	TRBD1
TGTGCCAGCAGGTCGGGACGCGGGGGGGACACTGAAGCTTTCTTT	CASRSGRGGDTEAFF	TRBV6-1	NA	TRBJ1-1	NA
TGTGCCAGCAGTGAACAGGCAGGGGGGAGTGGCTACACCTTC	CASSEQAGGSGYTF	TRBV2	many	TRBJ1-2	TRBD1
TGCAGTGCTTTTTTTGCGGGAGGGCCGAGCAATGAGCAGTTCTTC	CSAFFAGGPSNEQFF	TRBV20-1	NA	TRBJ2-1	TRBD2
TGTGCCAGCAGCCAACCGGGACAGGGGGTAGGGGAAAAACTGTTTTTT	CASSQPGQGVGEKLFF	TRBV3-1	many	TRBJ1-4	TRBD1
TGCAGTGCTAGTGAGGACGGGTCCCACGAGCAGTACTTC	CSASEDGSHEQYF	TRBV20-1	many	TRBJ2-7	NA
TGTGCCAGCAGTGAAGCCGGGGGGATCTATGGCTACACCTTC	CASSEAGGIYGYTF	TRBV6-1	many	TRBJ1-2	NA
TGTGCCAGCTGGACAGATTACTACGAGCAGTACTTC	CASWTDYYEQYF	TRBV6-1	NA	TRBJ2-7	NA
TGCAGCGTTAAGGTCAGGGCCTACGAGCAGTACTTC	CSVKVRAYEQYF	TRBV29-1	few	TRBJ2-7	NA